What follows are 21 T cell receptor beta chains derived from one specimen sequenced in a study of shared clonotypes between healthy human individuals. Measured with immunoSEQ multiplex PCR; TCRdb has only the in-frame clones, and not every one. The data hold about 480,000 clones, with less than 85% observed a single time. Sequencing was done on a sample of PBMCs. The receptors derive from a woman aged 40 to 50 in good health. Some clones in this sample may be carry-over from other donors' samples.

The V gene is TRBV5-1, the J gene TRBJ2-3; D is perhaps TRBD2 (5 bases). The CDR3 consists of 15 residues. The germline V gene encodes CDR1 SGHRS and CDR2 YFSETQ. V was trimmed by 4 bases and J by 2 bases, leaving 14 bases between them. Written as DNA, the CDR3 is TGCGCCAGCAGCCGTCAGGACTCCTACACAGATACGCAGTATTTT. Amino acid sequence: CASSRQDSYTDTQYF. The variable domain in full, completed from reference TRBV5-1 and TRBJ2-3, reads KAGVTQTPRYLIKTRGQQVTLSCSPISGHRSVSWYQQTPGQGLQFLFEYFSETQRNKGNFPGRFSGRQFSNSRSEMNVSTLELGDSALYLCASSRQDSYTDTQYFGPGTRLTVL.

The genes are TRBV4-1 and TRBJ2-5; D possibly matches TRBD1 or TRBD2 (5 bases each). V shed 0 bases and J shed 7 bases, with 15 bases lying between them. The CDR3 runs 15 residues. Germline V gene lookup returns CDR1 MGHRA and CDR2 YSYEKL. The CDR3, as DNA: TGCGCCAGCAGCCAAGAGCGGAGCCCGAGGGGGACCCAGTACTTC. It encodes CASSQERSPRGTQYF.

This clone turned up a few times. This chain uses TRBV7-2 with TRBJ2-5; D remains unclear. CDR1 and CDR2 (germline): SGHTA, FQGNSA. The germline V and J ends were trimmed by 2 bases and 5 bases, with 12 bases remaining between them. The CDR3 runs 14 residues. In nucleotides, the CDR3 is TGTGCCAGCAGCTTAAGCAGAGCCTCCGAGACCCAGTACTTC. It is translated as CASSLSRASETQYF.

The chain employs TRBV5-6 and TRBJ2-7, with TRBD2 matching over 12 bases. Germline values: CDR1 SGHDT, CDR2 YYEEEE. There are 14 residues in the CDR3. After removal of 7 bases from V and 2 bases from J, the junction contained 4 bases not matched to a gene. The CDR3 nucleotides read TGTGCCAGCTGGAGACTAGCGGGAGCCTACGAGCAGTACTTC. Residues: CASWRLAGAYEQYF.

The chain combines TRBV28 with TRBJ2-7; D is tentatively TRBD1 or TRBD2 (5 bases each). V was shortened by 8 bases and J by 2 bases, with 19 bases between the two germline ends. Looked up from germline, CDR1 is MDHEN and CDR2 is SYDVKM. The CDR3 spans 15 residues. As DNA, the CDR3 is TGTGCCAGCGGTACTCCAGGGAGCTCGACCTACGAGCAGTACTTC. It encodes CASGTPGSSTYEQYF.

This clone was observed a handful of times. This rearrangement joins TRBV5-6 to TRBJ2-1, with TRBD1 matching over 9 bases. V shed 1 base, J shed 7 bases, and the junction held 6 bases outside the gene matches. The CDR3 covers 15 residues. Germline V CDR1 and CDR2: SGHDT, YYEEEE. The CDR3 nucleotides read TGTGCCAGCAGCTTGTGGGACAGGGACCTAAATGAGCAGTTCTTC. It specifies CASSLWDRDLNEQFF.

The chain is built from TRBV7-9 and TRBJ2-3; unclear D gene. CDR1 and CDR2 (germline): SEHNR, FQNEAQ (reference sequence). V lost 8 bases, J lost 0 bases, and 12 bases lay in between. The CDR3 length is 14 residues. Written as DNA, the CDR3 is TGTGCCAGCGGGTCCTCGTCTAGCACAGATACGCAGTATTTT. Amino acids: CASGSSSSTDTQYF.

This clone came up once. The chain couples TRBV5-1 to TRBJ1-1, with TRBD1 matching over 9 bases. CDR3 length equals 16 residues. With V trimmed by 2 bases and J by 4 bases, 9 bases remained unmatched. Germline CDR1 is SGHRS and CDR2 is YFSETQ. CDR3 DNA: TGCGCCAGCAGCTTAGGGACAGGGCACGTGTCCACTGAAGCTTTCTTT. As protein: CASSLGTGHVSTEAFF.

This chain links TRBV30 with TRBJ2-3, with 12 bases aligning to TRBD2. With 5 bases clipped from V and 6 bases from J, the junction kept 9 bases outside the gene matches. The CDR3 runs 15 residues. The germline gives CDR1 GTSNPN, CDR2 SVGIG (reference sequence). CDR3 DNA sequence: TGTGCCTGGGAGAGACTAGCGGGAGCGACGGATACGCAGTATTTT. Encoded protein: CAWERLAGATDTQYF.

In this sample, this clone turned up a few times. The chain links TRBV4-2 to TRBJ2-2; either TRBD1 or TRBD2 may supply D (7 bases each). The germline V and J ends were trimmed by 1 base and 4 bases, with 16 bases remaining between them. The V gene's germline CDR1 is LGHNA and CDR2 YNFKEQ. This CDR3 spans 17 amino acids. CDR3 bases: TGTGCCAGCAGCCAAGGGCAACAGGGGAGGGGCACCGGGGAGCTGTTTTTT. This translates into CASSQGQQGRGTGELFF.

The chain combines TRBV9 with TRBJ2-3; the match to TRBD1 covers 9 bases. Germline V gives CDR1 SGDLS, CDR2 YYNGEE. This CDR3 comprises 14 residues. Germline trimming cut 1 base from V and 5 bases from J; bases unmatched to any gene: 2. CDR3 amino acids: CASSVTGGIDTQYF. DNA of the CDR3: TGTGCCAGCAGCGTAACAGGGGGCATAGATACGCAGTATTTT.

The V call is TRBV5-4, the J call TRBJ2-1; 7 nucleotides match TRBD2. The germline V gene encodes CDR1 SGHNT and CDR2 YYREEE (reference sequence). After removal of 2 bases from V and 8 bases from J, the junction contained 10 bases not matched to a gene. The CDR3 totals 15 residues. The chain's CDR3 is CASSLMAGDRDEQFF. DNA of the CDR3: TGTGCCAGCAGCTTAATGGCGGGAGATCGCGATGAGCAGTTCTTC.

There are a few counts of this clone. The chain carries TRBV30 and TRBJ2-3; TRBD1 or TRBD2 may be the D gene (6 bases each). CDR1 and CDR2 from the germline V gene are GTSNPN and SVGIG (reference sequence). This CDR3 has 15 amino acids. V was trimmed by 3 bases and J by 2 bases, leaving 15 bases between them. The CDR3 sequence: CAWSTGARDTDTQYF. For the CDR3, the DNA is TGTGCCTGGAGCACGGGGGCTAGAGACACAGATACGCAGTATTTT.

This chain links TRBV7-6 with TRBJ1-4; D remains ambiguous. The germline V gene has CDR1 SGHVS and CDR2 FNYEAQ. This CDR3 spans 13 amino acids. The V end was cut by 5 bases, the J end by 0 bases, with 4 bases between. DNA of the CDR3: TGTGCCAGCAGCCAAACAACTAATGAAAAACTGTTTTTT. Its protein is CASSQTTNEKLFF.

This chain connects TRBV19 to TRBJ2-3, with D tentatively TRBD2 (6 bases). V was cut by 6 bases and J by 5 bases, with 15 bases left in between. Germline values: CDR1 LNHDA, CDR2 SQIVND (reference sequence). This CDR3 spans 14 amino acids. CDR3 DNA sequence: TGTGCCAGTAGCCCCCGGGACTGGGGAGATACGCAGTATTTT. It specifies CASSPRDWGDTQYF.

The chain employs TRBV7-6 and TRBJ1-1; no firm D call. This CDR3 spans 16 amino acids. The V gene's germline CDR1 is SGHVS and CDR2 FNYEAQ. V lost 4 bases, J lost 2 bases, and 17 bases lay in between. Here the CDR3 DNA reads TGTGCCAGCAGCTCCTTTGGGTCGCAAAGCAACACTGAAGCTTTCTTT. Protein product: CASSSFGSQSNTEAFF.

This CDR3 is CASSPLAGGGRGTDTQYF. The CDR3 DNA sequence: TGTGCCAGCAGCCCGTTAGCGGGAGGGGGACGCGGCACAGATACGCAGTATTTT. The V and J genes are TRBV7-6 and TRBJ2-3, with 11 bases that match TRBD2. V dropped 5 bases and J dropped 1; count of bases not matched to a gene: 11. Germline values: CDR1 SGHVS, CDR2 FNYEAQ. The CDR3 extends over 18 amino acids.

The V gene is TRBV9, the J gene TRBJ2-2; possible D gene TRBD2, 6 bases. Trimming shortened V by 0 bases and J by 0 bases, and 9 bases separated the two germline ends. CDR3 size: 16 residues. Germline lookup yields CDR1 SGDLS and CDR2 YYNGEE. The CDR3 spells CASSVAGSANTGELFF. Written as DNA, the CDR3 is TGTGCCAGCAGCGTAGCCGGGAGCGCGAACACCGGGGAGCTGTTTTTT.

The rearrangement joins TRBV5-6 to TRBJ2-4, with 11 nucleotides matching TRBD2. Germline loops: CDR1 SGHDT, CDR2 YYEEEE. The J segment lost 4 bases and the V segment lost 3 bases, leaving 3 bases of the junction unmatched. CDR3 length equals 15 residues. In nucleotides, the CDR3 is TGTGCCAGCAGCTCCAGACTAGCGGGAAAAAACATTCAGTACTTC. This encodes CASSSRLAGKNIQYF.

This chain connects TRBV15 to TRBJ2-1; 7 bases match TRBD2. V lost 1 base, J lost 8 bases, and 8 bases stayed unmatched. Germline-derived CDR1 and CDR2 are LNHNV and YYDKDF (reference sequence). This CDR3 has 15 amino acids. CDR3 sequence (DNA): TGTGCCACCAGCAGAGGACTAGCCGGGTCCGATGAGCAGTTCTTC. It is translated as CATSRGLAGSDEQFF.

In regard to this clone: The identical CDR3 is also encoded by other nucleotide sequences in the sample. The genes are TRBV9 and TRBJ2-1; D is ambiguous. This CDR3 contains 13 residues. V was pared by 0 bases and J by 3 bases, with 4 bases between. Germline CDR1 and CDR2: SGDLS and YYNGEE. The CDR3 DNA is TGTGCCAGCAGCGTAGCCGACTACAATGAGCAGTTCTTC. This codes for CASSVADYNEQFF.